This TCR beta chain was captured in a study of type 1 regulatory T cells. In the study overall: T-allo10 is an in vitro-generated, Tr1-enriched CD4 T cell product specific for alloantigen. Overall study results and limits: Type 1 regulatory T cells had a more restricted TCR repertoire than non-type 1 regulatory T cells.

Points on this clonotype: The antigen is unknown.

TCRdb processed the reads anew with MiXCR; each CDR3 protein has one entry. The sample lists tens of thousands of distinct CDR3 sequences, 60% to 80% seen once, with about 2% in the top ten. The sequenced material came from cultured non-Tr1 T cells, either the whole culture or a sorted T cell fraction (not recorded which). The sequence came from a human donor in good health.

The CDR3 nucleotides are TGTGCCATCAGTGGGGGCACAGGGAACGGGGCCAACGTCCTGACTTTC. Amino acids: CAISGGTGNGANVLTF. The genes are TRBV10-3 and TRBJ2-6; D is possibly TRBD1 (6 bases). This CDR3 comprises 16 residues. Germline CDR1 is ENHRY and CDR2 is SYGVKD. Trimming cost V 4 bases and J 4 bases, with 14 bases left between them.